The following is a TCR beta chain sequence with its context. The data derive from a study of blood T cell repertoires in COVID-19. Study information: Specimens from acute and convalescent COVID-19 originated in the United States, Italy and Spain. T cells, B-cell-depleted T cells, or PBMCs supplied cDNA or gDNA.

Per the original data handling: Amplifying reference gene primers gave estimates of nucleated cell counts. The table came from immunoSEQ multiplex PCR; TCRdb's copy has only in-frame clones and leaves some out. V, J and clone size are taken as reported in that table, and D and trimming were inferred from the DNA itself. The data show 150,000 to 180,000 clones, about 89% seen once. The CDR3 totals 13 residues. The germline V gene encodes CDR1 MGHDK and CDR2 SYGVNS. V dropped 6 bases and J dropped 0 bases, with 8 bases sitting between them. This chain joins TRBV25-1 and TRBJ1-1, with D uncertain. This receptor was taken from a man over 45 with acute or convalescent COVID-19. Sequenced material: peripheral blood. CDR3 bases: TGTGCCAGCAGGGAGAGAATGAACACTGAAGCTTTCTTT. Translated: CASRERMNTEAFF.